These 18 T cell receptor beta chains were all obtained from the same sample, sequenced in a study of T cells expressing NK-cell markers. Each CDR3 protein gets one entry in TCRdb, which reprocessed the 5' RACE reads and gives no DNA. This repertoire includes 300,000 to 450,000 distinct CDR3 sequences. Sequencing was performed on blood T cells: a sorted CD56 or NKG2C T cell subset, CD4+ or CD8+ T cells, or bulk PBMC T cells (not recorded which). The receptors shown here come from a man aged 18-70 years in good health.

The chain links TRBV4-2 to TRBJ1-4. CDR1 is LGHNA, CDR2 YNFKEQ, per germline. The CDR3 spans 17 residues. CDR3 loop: CASSQVRQGGTNEKLFF.

The CDR3 loop is CASSLDSRGYEQYF. The chain links TRBV5-1 to TRBJ2-7; TCRdb's D call, TRBD1, is unchecked because there is no DNA. The CDR3 sequence is 14 residues long. Germline loops: CDR1 SGHRS, CDR2 YFSETQ.

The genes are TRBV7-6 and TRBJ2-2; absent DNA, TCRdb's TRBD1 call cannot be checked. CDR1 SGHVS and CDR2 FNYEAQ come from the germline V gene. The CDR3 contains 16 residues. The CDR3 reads CASSTRDGGHTGELFF.

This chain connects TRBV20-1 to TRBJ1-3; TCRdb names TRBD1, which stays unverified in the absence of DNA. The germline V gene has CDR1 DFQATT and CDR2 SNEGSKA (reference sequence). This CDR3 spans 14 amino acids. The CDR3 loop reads CSARAPGEGNTIYF.

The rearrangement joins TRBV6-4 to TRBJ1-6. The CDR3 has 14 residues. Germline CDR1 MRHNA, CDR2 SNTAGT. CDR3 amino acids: CASSVGIDNSPLHF.

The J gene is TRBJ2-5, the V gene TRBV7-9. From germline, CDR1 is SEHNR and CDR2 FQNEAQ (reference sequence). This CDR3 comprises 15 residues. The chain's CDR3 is CASSFGDLKGETQYF.

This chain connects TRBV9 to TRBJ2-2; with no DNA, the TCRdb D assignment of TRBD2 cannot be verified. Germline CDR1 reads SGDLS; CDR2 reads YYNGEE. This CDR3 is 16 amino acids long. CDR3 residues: CASSVAWARGTGELFF.

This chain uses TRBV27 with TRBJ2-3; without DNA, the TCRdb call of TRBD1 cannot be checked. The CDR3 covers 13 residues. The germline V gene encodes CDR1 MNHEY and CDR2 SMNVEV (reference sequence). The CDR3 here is CASRGQGGDTQYF.

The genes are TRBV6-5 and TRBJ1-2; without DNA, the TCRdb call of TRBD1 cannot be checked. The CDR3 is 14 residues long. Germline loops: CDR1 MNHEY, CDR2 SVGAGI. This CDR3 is CASNRQGKNYGYTF.

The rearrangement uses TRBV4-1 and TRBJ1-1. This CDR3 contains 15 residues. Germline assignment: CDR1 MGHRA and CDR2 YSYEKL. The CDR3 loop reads CASSPLEQGRTEAFF.

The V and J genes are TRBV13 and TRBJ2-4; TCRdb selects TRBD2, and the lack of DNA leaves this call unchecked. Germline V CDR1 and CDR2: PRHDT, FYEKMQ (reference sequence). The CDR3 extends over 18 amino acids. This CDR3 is CASSLASGGAYGKNIQYF.

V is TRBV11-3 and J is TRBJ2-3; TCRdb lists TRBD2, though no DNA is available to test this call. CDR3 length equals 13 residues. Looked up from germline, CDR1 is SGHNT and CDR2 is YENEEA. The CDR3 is CASSSQSGDTQYF.

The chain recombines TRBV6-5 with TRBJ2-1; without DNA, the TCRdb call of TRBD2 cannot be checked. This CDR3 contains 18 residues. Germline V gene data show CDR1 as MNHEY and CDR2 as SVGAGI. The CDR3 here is CASSYSKGRGGRSNEQFF.

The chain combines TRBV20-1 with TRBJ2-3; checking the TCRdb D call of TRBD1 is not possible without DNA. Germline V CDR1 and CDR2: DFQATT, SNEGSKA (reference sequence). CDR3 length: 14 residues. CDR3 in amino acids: CSAEKQGRPDTQYF.

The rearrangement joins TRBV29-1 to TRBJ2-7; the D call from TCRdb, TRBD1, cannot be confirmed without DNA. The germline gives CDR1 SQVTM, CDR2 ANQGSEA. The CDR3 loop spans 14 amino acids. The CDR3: CSVEAPTTPREQYF.

CDR3 region: CASTNRAGERETQYF. V is TRBV7-8 and J is TRBJ2-5; TCRdb's D gene call, TRBD2, goes unchecked for lack of DNA. This CDR3 comprises 15 residues. Per germline, CDR1 SGHVS and CDR2 FQNEAQ.

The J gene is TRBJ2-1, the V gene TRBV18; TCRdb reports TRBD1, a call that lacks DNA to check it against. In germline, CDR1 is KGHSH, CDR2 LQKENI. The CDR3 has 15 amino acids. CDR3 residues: CASSQQQGTGNEQFF.

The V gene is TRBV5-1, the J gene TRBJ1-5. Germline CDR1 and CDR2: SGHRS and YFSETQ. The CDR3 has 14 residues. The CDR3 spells CASSAGYSDQPQHF.